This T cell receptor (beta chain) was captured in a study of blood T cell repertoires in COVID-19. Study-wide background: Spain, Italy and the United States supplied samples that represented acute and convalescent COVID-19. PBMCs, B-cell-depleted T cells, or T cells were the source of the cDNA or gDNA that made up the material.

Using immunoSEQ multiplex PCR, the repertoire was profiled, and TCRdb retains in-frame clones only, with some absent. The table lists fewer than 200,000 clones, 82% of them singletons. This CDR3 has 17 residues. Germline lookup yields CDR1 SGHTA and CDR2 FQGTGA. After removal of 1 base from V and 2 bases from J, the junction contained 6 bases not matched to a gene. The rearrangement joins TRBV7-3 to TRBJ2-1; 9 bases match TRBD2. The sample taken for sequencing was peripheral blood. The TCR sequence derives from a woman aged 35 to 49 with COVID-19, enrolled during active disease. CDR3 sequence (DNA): TGTGCCAGCAGCTTAAACCCTAGCGGGATGGCCTACAATGAGCAGTTCTTC. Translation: CASSLNPSGMAYNEQFF.